The 9 T cell receptor beta chains reported below all come from one sample, sequenced in a study of blood T cell repertoires in COVID-19. Assay: immunoSEQ multiplex PCR; the TCRdb copy retains only in-frame clones and omits some. The sample includes 150,000 to 200,000 clones, over 75% of them seen just once. The sample consisted of peripheral blood. These receptors were taken from a man in his 60s with active or convalescent COVID-19.

In its sample, this clone was seen a few times. The gene calls are TRBV7-6 and TRBJ2-1, with TRBD2 matching 8 bases. V was clipped by 5 bases and J by 9 bases; unmatched bases: 12. The CDR3 length is 15 residues. The germline gives CDR1 SGHVS, CDR2 FNYEAQ. CDR3 nucleotide sequence: TGTGCCAGCAGCCAATGGGCTAGCGGGTTGGGTGAGCAGTTCTTC. It codes for CASSQWASGLGEQFF.

This clone appeared a single time. The rearrangement links TRBV2 to TRBJ2-1, with D hard to call. The CDR3 contains 11 residues. V gave up 4 bases and J gave up 7 bases, with 5 bases separating them. In germline, CDR1 is SNHLY, CDR2 FYNNEI. The CDR3: CASSGLNEQFF. The CDR3 nucleotides are TGTGCCAGCAGTGGGCTTAATGAGCAGTTCTTC.

This chain connects TRBV7-8 to TRBJ1-3; D is ambiguous. Trimming removed 3 bases at V and 2 bases at J, with 14 bases between. Germline V gives CDR1 SGHVS, CDR2 FQNEAQ. This CDR3 contains 16 residues. This CDR3 is CASSLGPGVAGNTIYF. In DNA form, the CDR3 reads TGTGCCAGCAGCTTGGGCCCCGGGGTTGCTGGAAACACCATATATTTT.

This chain connects TRBV24-1 to TRBJ2-2, with 10 bases that match TRBD1. Per the germline V gene, CDR1 is KGHDR and CDR2 is SFDVKD. The CDR3 contains 14 residues. The V segment lost 9 bases and the J segment 3 bases; nucleotides outside the gene matches: 3. The CDR3 DNA follows: TGTGCCACCGACAGGGGGCAGGACACCGGGGAGCTGTTTTTT. It encodes CATDRGQDTGELFF.

The CDR3: CASSFAGGNSPLHF. CDR3 sequence (DNA): TGTGCCAGCAGCTTCGCAGGGGGAAATTCACCCCTCCACTTT. This chain links TRBV5-6 with TRBJ1-6; TRBD1 aligns across 7 bases. The CDR3 extends over 14 amino acids. J lost 7 bases, V lost 2 bases, and 3 bases had no gene match. CDR1 SGHDT and CDR2 YYEEEE come from the germline V gene.

The chain combines TRBV5-1 with TRBJ2-1; D gene ambiguous. V gave up 0 bases and J gave up 6 bases, with 7 bases separating them. CDR1 and CDR2 from the germline V gene are SGHRS and YFSETQ. The CDR3 spans 13 residues. The CDR3, as DNA: TGCGCCAGCAGCTTGGGTGAGCTCAATGAGCAGTTCTTC. It translates to CASSLGELNEQFF.

The CDR3 bases are TGTGCCAGCAGACAGGGGGTCGGCTACACCTTC. Translation gives CASRQGVGYTF. V is TRBV3-1 (or the pseudogene TRBV3-2) and J is TRBJ1-2, with 8 nucleotides matching TRBD1. Trimming removed 6 bases from V and 8 bases from J; junction bases left unmatched: 2. This CDR3 has 11 residues. The germline CDR1 and CDR2 sequences are LGHDT and YNNKEL (reference sequence).

CDR3 in DNA: TGTGCCAGCAGCCGAACGAGCGGGGGGCCCCAGCATTTT. This translates into CASSRTSGGPQHF. The chain links TRBV4-2 to TRBJ1-5; D is perhaps TRBD1 (5 bases). V dropped 4 bases and J dropped 9 bases, with 13 bases sitting between them. CDR1 LGHNA and CDR2 YNFKEQ come from the germline V gene. This CDR3 contains 13 residues.

This chain joins TRBV19 and TRBJ2-5; 7 positions match TRBD2. Trimming took 8 bases from V and 7 from J; bases not matched to a gene: 4. Germline V gene sequence: CDR1 LNHDA, CDR2 SQIVND (reference sequence). The CDR3 covers 11 residues. Written as DNA, the CDR3 is TGTGCCAGTGGGGACTACGGGACCCAGTACTTC. Amino acid sequence: CASGDYGTQYF.